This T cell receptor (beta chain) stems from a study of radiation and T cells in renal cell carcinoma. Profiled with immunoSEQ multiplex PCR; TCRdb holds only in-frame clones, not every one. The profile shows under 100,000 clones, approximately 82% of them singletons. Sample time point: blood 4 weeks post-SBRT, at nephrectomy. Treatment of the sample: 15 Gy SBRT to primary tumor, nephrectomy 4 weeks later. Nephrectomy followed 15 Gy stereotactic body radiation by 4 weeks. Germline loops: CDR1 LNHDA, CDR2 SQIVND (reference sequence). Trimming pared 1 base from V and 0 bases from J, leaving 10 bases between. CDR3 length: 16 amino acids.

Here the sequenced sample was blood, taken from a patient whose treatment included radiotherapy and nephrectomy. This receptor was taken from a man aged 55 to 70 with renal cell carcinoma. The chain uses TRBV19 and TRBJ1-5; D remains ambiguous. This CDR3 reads CASSIVALYSNQPQHF. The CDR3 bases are TGTGCCAGTAGTATAGTTGCACTATATAGCAATCAGCCCCAGCATTTT.